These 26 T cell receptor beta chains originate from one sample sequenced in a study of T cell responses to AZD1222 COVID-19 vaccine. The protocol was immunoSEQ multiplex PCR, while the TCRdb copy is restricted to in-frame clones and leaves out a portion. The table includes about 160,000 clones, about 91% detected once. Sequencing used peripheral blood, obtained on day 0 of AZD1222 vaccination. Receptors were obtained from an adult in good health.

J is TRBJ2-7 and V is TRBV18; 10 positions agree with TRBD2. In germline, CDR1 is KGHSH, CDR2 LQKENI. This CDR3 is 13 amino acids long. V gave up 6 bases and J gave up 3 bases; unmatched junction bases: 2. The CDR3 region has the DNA TGTGCCAGCTCTTCTAGCGGGAGCTACGAGCAGTACTTC. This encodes CASSSSGSYEQYF.

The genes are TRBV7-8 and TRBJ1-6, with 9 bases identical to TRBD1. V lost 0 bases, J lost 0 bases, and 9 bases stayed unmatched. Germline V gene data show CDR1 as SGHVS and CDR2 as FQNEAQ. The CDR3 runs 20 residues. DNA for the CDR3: TGTGCCAGCAGCTTAGCGGTCTGGACAGGGGATATCTCCTATAATTCACCCCTCCACTTT. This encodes CASSLAVWTGDISYNSPLHF.

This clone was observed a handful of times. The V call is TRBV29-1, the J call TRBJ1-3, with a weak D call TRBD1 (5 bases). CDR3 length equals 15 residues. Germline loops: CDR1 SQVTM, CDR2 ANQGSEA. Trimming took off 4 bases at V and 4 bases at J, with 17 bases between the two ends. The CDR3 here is CSVVGDRRLGNTIYF. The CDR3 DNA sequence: TGCAGCGTTGTAGGGGACCGCCGGCTCGGAAACACCATATATTTT.

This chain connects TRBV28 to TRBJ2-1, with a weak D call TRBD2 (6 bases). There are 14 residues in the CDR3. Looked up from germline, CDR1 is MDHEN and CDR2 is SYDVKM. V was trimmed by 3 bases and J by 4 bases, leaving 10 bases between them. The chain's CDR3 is CASSFSGAYNEQFF. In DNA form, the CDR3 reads TGTGCCAGCAGTTTTAGCGGAGCGTACAATGAGCAGTTCTTC.

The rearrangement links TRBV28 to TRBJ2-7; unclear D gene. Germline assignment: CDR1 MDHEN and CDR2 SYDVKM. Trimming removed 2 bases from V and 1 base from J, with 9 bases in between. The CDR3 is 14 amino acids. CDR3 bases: TGTGCCAGCAGTTTAAGTGGTTGGTCCTACGAGCAGTACTTC. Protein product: CASSLSGWSYEQYF.

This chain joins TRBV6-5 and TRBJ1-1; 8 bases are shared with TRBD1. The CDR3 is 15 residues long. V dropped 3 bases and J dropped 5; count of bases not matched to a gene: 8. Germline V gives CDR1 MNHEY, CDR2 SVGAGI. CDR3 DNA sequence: TGTGCCAGCAGTTATGCTACAGGGGGGGGAACTGAAGCTTTCTTT. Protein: CASSYATGGGTEAFF.

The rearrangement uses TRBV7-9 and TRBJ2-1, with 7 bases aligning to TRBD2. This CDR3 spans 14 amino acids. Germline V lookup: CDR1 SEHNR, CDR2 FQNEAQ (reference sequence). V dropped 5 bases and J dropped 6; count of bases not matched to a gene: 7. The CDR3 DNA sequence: TGTGCCAGCAGCCATGCGGGAGTGACCAATGAGCAGTTCTTC. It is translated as CASSHAGVTNEQFF.

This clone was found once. The CDR3 DNA reads as TGTGCCAGCTCACCACCTACGGGGTCCCGTGCCCGTGGGCCCACCTTC. It encodes CASSPPTGSRARGPTF. The rearrangement uses TRBV18 and TRBJ1-2; no clear D gene. This CDR3 spans 16 amino acids. Germline CDR1 KGHSH, CDR2 LQKENI. V dropped 0 bases and J dropped 13 bases, with 24 bases sitting between them.

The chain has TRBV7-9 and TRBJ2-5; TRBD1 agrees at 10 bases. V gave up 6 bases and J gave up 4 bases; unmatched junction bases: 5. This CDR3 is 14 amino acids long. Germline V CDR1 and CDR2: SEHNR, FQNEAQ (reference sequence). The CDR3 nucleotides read TGTGCCAGCAGGTCGACAGGGGGCAGAGAGACCCAGTACTTC. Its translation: CASRSTGGRETQYF.

Here the CDR3 reads CASSLWSSGDTEAFF. DNA of the CDR3: TGTGCCAGCAGCTTATGGTCTTCTGGGGACACTGAAGCTTTCTTT. The gene calls are TRBV7-2 and TRBJ1-1; D unclear. With 2 bases removed from V and 3 bases from J, the gap between germline ends came to 13 bases. Germline CDR1 is SGHTA and CDR2 is FQGNSA. The CDR3 is made up of 15 amino acids.

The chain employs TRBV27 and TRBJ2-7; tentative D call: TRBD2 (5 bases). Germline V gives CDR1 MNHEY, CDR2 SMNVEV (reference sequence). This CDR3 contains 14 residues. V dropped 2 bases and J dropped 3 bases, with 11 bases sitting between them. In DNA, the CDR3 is TGTGCCAGCAGTTTAGGTTCCGGGAACTACGAGCAGTACTTC. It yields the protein CASSLGSGNYEQYF.

The CDR3 DNA reads as TGTGCCAGCAGATCCGGCGGAACGTCGAACACTGAAGCTTTCTTT. Amino acid sequence: CASRSGGTSNTEAFF. V is TRBV14 and J is TRBJ1-1; D unresolved. Germline V lookup: CDR1 SGHDN, CDR2 FVKESK. The germline V and J ends were trimmed by 6 bases and 1 base, with 15 bases remaining between them. This CDR3 comprises 15 residues.

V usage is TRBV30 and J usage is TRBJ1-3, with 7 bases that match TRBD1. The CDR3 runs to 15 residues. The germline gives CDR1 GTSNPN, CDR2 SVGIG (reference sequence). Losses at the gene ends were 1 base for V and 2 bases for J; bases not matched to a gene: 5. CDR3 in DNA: TGTGCCTGGAGTGCCCCCGACAGGGCTGGAAACACCATATATTTT. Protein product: CAWSAPDRAGNTIYF.

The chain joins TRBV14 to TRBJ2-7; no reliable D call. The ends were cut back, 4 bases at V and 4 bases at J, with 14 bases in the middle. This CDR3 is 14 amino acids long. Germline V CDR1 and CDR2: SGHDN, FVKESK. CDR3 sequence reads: CASSLGATRYEQYF. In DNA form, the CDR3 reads TGTGCCAGCAGCCTAGGAGCGACCAGGTACGAGCAGTACTTC.

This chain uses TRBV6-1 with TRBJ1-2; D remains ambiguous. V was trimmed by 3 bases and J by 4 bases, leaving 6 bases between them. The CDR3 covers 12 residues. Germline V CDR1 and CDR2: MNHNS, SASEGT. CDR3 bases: TGTGCCAGCAGTGAGAGTCCCTATGGCTACACCTTC. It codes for CASSESPYGYTF.

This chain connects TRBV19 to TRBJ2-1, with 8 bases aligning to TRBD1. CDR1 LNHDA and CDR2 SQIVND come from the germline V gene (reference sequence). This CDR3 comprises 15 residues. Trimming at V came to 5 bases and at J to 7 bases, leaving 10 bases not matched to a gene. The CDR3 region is CASSSGGPPLNEQFF. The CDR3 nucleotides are TGTGCCAGTAGTTCAGGGGGCCCACCTTTAAATGAGCAGTTCTTC.

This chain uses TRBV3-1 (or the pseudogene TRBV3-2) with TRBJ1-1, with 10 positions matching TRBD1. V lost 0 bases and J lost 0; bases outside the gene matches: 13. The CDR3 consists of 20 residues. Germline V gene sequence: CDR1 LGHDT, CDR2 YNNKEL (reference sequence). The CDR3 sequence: CASSQDVGTGALRMNTEAFF. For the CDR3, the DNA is TGTGCCAGCAGCCAAGACGTAGGGACAGGGGCCCTAAGGATGAACACTGAAGCTTTCTTT.

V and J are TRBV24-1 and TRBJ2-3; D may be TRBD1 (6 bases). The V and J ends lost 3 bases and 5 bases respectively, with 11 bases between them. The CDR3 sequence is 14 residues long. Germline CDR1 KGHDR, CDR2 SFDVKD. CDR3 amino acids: CATSDPEQGDTQYF. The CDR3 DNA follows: TGTGCCACCAGTGATCCTGAACAGGGAGATACGCAGTATTTT.

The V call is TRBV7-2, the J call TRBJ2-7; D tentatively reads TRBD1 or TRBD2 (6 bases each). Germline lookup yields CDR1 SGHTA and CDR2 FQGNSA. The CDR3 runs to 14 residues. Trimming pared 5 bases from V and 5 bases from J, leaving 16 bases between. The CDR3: CASSLIGGRNEQYF. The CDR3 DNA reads TGTGCCAGCAGCCTTATAGGGGGGAGAAACGAGCAGTACTTC.

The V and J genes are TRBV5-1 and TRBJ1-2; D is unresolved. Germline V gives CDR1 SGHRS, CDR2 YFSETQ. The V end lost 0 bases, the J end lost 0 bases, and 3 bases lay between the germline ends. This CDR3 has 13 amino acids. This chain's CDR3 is CASSLEANYGYTF. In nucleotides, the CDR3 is TGCGCCAGCAGCTTGGAAGCTAACTATGGCTACACCTTC.

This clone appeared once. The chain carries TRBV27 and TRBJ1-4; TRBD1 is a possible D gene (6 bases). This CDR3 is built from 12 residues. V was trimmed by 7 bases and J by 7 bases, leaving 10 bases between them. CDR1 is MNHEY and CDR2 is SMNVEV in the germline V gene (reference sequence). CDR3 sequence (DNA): TGTGCCAGCAAGGGGGTAGCTGAAAAACTGTTTTTT. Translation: CASKGVAEKLFF.

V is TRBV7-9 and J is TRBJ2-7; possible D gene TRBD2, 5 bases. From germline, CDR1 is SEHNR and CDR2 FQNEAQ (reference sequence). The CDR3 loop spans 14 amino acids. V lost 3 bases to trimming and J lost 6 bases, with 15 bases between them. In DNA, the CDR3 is TGTGCCAGCAGCTTTGTACCCATCCGGGGCGAGCAGTACTTC. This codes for CASSFVPIRGEQYF.

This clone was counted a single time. The CDR3 loop is CASSESGEGNEQFF. The CDR3 bases are TGCGCCAGCAGTGAGTCGGGGGAGGGGAATGAGCAGTTCTTC. This chain joins TRBV10-1 and TRBJ2-1; 7 bases fit TRBD2. Germline values: CDR1 WNHNN, CDR2 SYGVQD (reference sequence). The CDR3 is 14 amino acids. Trimming took 0 bases from V and 7 from J; bases not matched to a gene: 3.

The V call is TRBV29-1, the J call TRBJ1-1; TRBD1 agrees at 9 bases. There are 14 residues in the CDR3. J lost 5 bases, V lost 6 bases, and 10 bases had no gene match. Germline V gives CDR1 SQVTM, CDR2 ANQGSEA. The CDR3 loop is CSVEPGQGRTEAFF. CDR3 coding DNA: TGCAGCGTCGAACCGGGACAGGGTAGGACTGAAGCTTTCTTT. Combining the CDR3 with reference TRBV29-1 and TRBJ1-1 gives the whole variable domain SAVISQKPSRDICQRGTSLTIQCQVDSQVTMMFWYRQQPGQSLTLIATANQGSEATYESGFVIDKFPISRPNLTFSTLTVSNMSPEDSSIYLCSVEPGQGRTEAFFGQGTRLTVV.

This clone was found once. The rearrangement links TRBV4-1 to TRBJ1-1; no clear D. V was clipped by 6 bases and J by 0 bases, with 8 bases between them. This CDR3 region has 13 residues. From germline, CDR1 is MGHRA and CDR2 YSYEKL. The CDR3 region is CASSRDLNTEAFF. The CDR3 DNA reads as TGCGCCAGCAGTAGGGATTTGAACACTGAAGCTTTCTTT.

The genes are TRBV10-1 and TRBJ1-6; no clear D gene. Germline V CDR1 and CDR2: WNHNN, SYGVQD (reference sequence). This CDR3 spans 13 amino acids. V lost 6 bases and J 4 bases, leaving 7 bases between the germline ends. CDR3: CASSEQYNSPLHF. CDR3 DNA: TGCGCCAGCAGCGAACAGTATAATTCACCCCTCCACTTT.